The 18 T cell receptor beta chains below all came from one sample that was sequenced in a study of blood T cell repertoires in COVID-19. The repertoire was sequenced with immunoSEQ multiplex PCR; TCRdb's copy has only in-frame clones and lacks some. The table has about 480,000 clones, 85% to 90% seen once. Sequenced input: peripheral blood. The receptor source for this set is a woman in her twenties or thirties with acute or convalescent COVID-19.

This clone was picked up one time. The chain employs TRBV10-2 and TRBJ2-3, with 7 nucleotides matching TRBD1. Germline V gene sequence: CDR1 WSHSY, CDR2 SAAADI. The CDR3 is 13 residues long. The trim removed 4 bases at V and 5 bases at J, leaving 3 bases unmatched. The CDR3 reads CASSGRQGDTQYF. The CDR3 coding sequence is TGCGCCAGCAGTGGGCGACAGGGAGATACGCAGTATTTT.

The rearrangement uses TRBV19 and TRBJ2-3; D is possibly TRBD2 (6 bases). V lost 3 bases and J lost 2, with 12 bases in between. The germline gives CDR1 LNHDA, CDR2 SQIVND (reference sequence). The CDR3 loop spans 15 amino acids. This chain's CDR3 is CASSIMGLPTDTQYF. CDR3 in DNA: TGTGCCAGTAGTATCATGGGACTTCCCACAGATACGCAGTATTTT.

V and J are TRBV18 and TRBJ1-2; TRBD1 matches 9 bases. The junction had 6 bases not matched to a gene; V was cut back by 4 bases and J by 3 bases. The CDR3 runs to 15 residues. The germline V gene has CDR1 KGHSH and CDR2 LQKENI. CDR3 residues: CASSRRTGADYGYTF. CDR3 bases: TGTGCCAGCTCACGCCGGACAGGGGCGGACTATGGCTACACCTTC.

The J gene is TRBJ2-7, the V gene TRBV29-1; 8 bases agree with TRBD2. CDR1 is SQVTM and CDR2 is ANQGSEA in the germline V gene. This CDR3 has 14 amino acids. J was trimmed by 7 bases and V by 0 bases; bases with no gene match: 8. CDR3 residues: CSVEDQRGQREQYF. CDR3 in DNA: TGCAGCGTTGAAGATCAGCGGGGGCAGAGGGAGCAGTACTTC.

The chain has TRBV9 and TRBJ2-3, with D unclear. There are 18 residues in the CDR3. CDR1 SGDLS and CDR2 YYNGEE come from the germline V gene. V was clipped by 0 bases and J by 3 bases, with 20 bases between them. The CDR3 loop reads CASSVANRSPPRTDTQYF. The CDR3 region has the DNA TGTGCCAGCAGCGTAGCTAATCGGAGCCCTCCGAGGACAGATACGCAGTATTTT. The variable domain in full, with the rest retrieved from reference TRBV9 and TRBJ2-3, is DSGVTQTPKHLITATGQRVTLRCSPRSGDLSVYWYQQSLDQGLQFLIQYYNGEERAKGNILERFSAQQFPDLHSELNLSSLELGDSALYFCASSVANRSPPRTDTQYFGPGTRLTVL.

The V and J genes are TRBV30 and TRBJ1-4, with 9 bases that match TRBD1. Looked up from germline, CDR1 is GTSNPN and CDR2 is SVGIG (reference sequence). V gave up 6 bases and J gave up 6 bases; unmatched junction bases: 8. The CDR3 extends over 14 amino acids. In nucleotides, the CDR3 is TGTGCCTGTATGACAGGGGGTGGTGATGAAAAACTGTTTTTT. Translated: CACMTGGGDEKLFF.

The chain couples TRBV5-4 to TRBJ2-1; 9 bases are a match to TRBD1. V shed 4 bases and J 0 bases; nucleotides not matched to a gene: 8. The CDR3 is 17 residues long. Per the germline V gene, CDR1 is SGHNT and CDR2 is YYREEE (reference sequence). CDR3 in DNA: TGTGCCAGCAGCCTCGGGACAGGGAGGCCCTCCTACAATGAGCAGTTCTTC. It specifies CASSLGTGRPSYNEQFF.

The chain combines TRBV25-1 with TRBJ2-2, with 7 nucleotides matching TRBD1. Losses at the gene ends were 5 bases for V and 7 bases for J; bases not matched to a gene: 7. The CDR3 covers 14 residues. Germline V CDR1 and CDR2: MGHDK, SYGVNS. Written as DNA, the CDR3 is TGTGCCAGCAGTAAGACAGGGTACGACGGGGAGCTGTTTTTT. Amino acid sequence: CASSKTGYDGELFF.

The chain couples TRBV7-8 to TRBJ1-6, with TRBD1 matching 10 bases. Germline-derived CDR1 and CDR2 are SGHVS and FQNEAQ. The CDR3 sequence is 15 residues long. J lost 7 bases, V lost 5 bases, and 5 bases had no gene match. The CDR3 here is CASSPRTGGNSPLHF. The CDR3 region has the DNA TGTGCCAGCAGCCCAAGGACAGGGGGAAATTCACCCCTCCACTTT. The variable domain in full, completed from reference TRBV7-8 and TRBJ1-6, reads GAGVSQSPRYKVAKRGQDVALRCDPISGHVSLFWYQQALGQGPEFLTYFQNEAQLDKSGLPSDRFFAERPEGSVSTLKIQRTQQEDSAVYLCASSPRTGGNSPLHFGNGTRLTVT.

In DNA, the CDR3 is TGCGCCAGCAGCTTGTGGGTGGGAGGCCAGCGCTGCGAGCAGTACTTC. The encoded protein is CASSLWVGGQRCEQYF. The J gene is TRBJ2-7, the V gene TRBV5-1; a weak D match, TRBD2 (6 bases). There are 16 residues in the CDR3. V was pared by 1 base and J by 6 bases, with 20 bases between. Germline lookup yields CDR1 SGHRS and CDR2 YFSETQ.

V is TRBV28 and J is TRBJ1-1; possible D gene TRBD1, 6 bases. The CDR3 is made up of 19 amino acids. The V and J ends lost 5 bases and 2 bases respectively, with 27 bases between them. Germline V CDR1 and CDR2: MDHEN, SYDVKM. The CDR3 sequence is CASSPSGGGGVLANTEAFF. CDR3 bases: TGTGCCAGCAGTCCAAGCGGGGGTGGGGGCGTATTGGCAAACACTGAAGCTTTCTTT.

The CDR3 protein is CSVATTGSGDTIYF. Here the CDR3 DNA reads TGCAGCGTAGCAACGACAGGGTCCGGAGACACCATATATTTT. The rearrangement joins TRBV29-1 to TRBJ1-3; 7 positions match TRBD1. The CDR3 is 14 amino acids. The trim removed 6 bases at V and 8 bases at J, leaving 13 bases unmatched. CDR1 is SQVTM and CDR2 is ANQGSEA in the germline V gene.

This clone was picked up one time. The chain is built from TRBV11-2 and TRBJ2-1; the match to TRBD2 covers 10 bases. The V and J ends lost 1 base and 3 bases, in that order; junction bases with no gene match: 6. The CDR3 loop spans 17 amino acids. CDR1 and CDR2 from the germline V gene are SGHAT and FQNNGV. The CDR3 sequence is CASSLVPAGGFYNEQFF. CDR3 in DNA: TGTGCCAGCAGCTTAGTACCAGCGGGGGGGTTCTACAATGAGCAGTTCTTC.

This clone has a single count. The rearrangement joins TRBV3-1 (or the pseudogene TRBV3-2) to TRBJ1-1; D may be TRBD1 (5 bases). The CDR3 runs to 14 residues. Trimming removed 4 bases from V and 5 bases from J, with 14 bases in between. The V gene's germline CDR1 is LGHDT and CDR2 YNNKEL (reference sequence). CDR3 loop: CASSRRSGRTEAFF. CDR3 in DNA: TGTGCCAGCAGCCGACGCTCAGGGAGGACTGAAGCTTTCTTT.

The V gene is TRBV27, the J gene TRBJ1-1, with D perhaps matching TRBD1 (5 bases). Germline V gives CDR1 MNHEY, CDR2 SMNVEV (reference sequence). The germline V and J ends were trimmed by 3 bases and 4 bases, with 9 bases remaining between them. There are 13 residues in the CDR3. Here the CDR3 reads CASSFQGSTEAFF. In DNA, the CDR3 is TGTGCCAGCAGTTTTCAGGGAAGCACTGAAGCTTTCTTT.

This chain connects TRBV25-1 to TRBJ2-1, with D unclear. The V end lost 4 bases, the J end lost 3 bases, and 19 bases lay between the germline ends. Germline lookup yields CDR1 MGHDK and CDR2 SYGVNS. The CDR3 sequence is 17 residues long. The CDR3 protein is CASSGSVRGPDYNEQFF. In DNA form, the CDR3 reads TGTGCCAGCAGTGGAAGCGTTCGAGGCCCAGACTACAATGAGCAGTTCTTC.

The rearrangement joins TRBV29-1 to TRBJ2-7, with D perhaps TRBD1 (6 bases). Germline V gene lookup returns CDR1 SQVTM and CDR2 ANQGSEA. Between the trimmed V and J ends, which lost 6 bases and 5 bases, there was a span of 14 bases. This CDR3 has 12 amino acids. The CDR3 protein is CSVATGSDEQYF. CDR3 nucleotide sequence: TGCAGCGTGGCGACAGGCTCGGACGAGCAGTACTTC.

CDR3: CASSQSLQGADTQYF. CDR3 in DNA: TGTGCCAGCAGCCAATCTTTACAGGGGGCGGATACGCAGTATTTT. V is TRBV7-9 and J is TRBJ2-3; 9 nucleotides match TRBD1. The CDR3 consists of 15 residues. V was pared by 5 bases and J by 6 bases, with 9 bases of the junction left unmatched. The germline CDR1 and CDR2 sequences are SEHNR and FQNEAQ (reference sequence).